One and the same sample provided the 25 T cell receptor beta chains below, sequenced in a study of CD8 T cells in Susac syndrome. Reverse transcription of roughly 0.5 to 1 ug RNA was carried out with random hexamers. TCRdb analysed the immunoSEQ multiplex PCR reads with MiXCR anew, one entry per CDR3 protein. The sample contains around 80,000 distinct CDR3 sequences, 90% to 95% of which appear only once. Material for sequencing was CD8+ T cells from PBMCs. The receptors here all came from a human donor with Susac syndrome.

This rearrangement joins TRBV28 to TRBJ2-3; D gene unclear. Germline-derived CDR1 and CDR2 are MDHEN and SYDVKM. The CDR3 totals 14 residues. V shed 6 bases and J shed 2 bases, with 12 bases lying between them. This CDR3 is CASSQNLDTDTQYF. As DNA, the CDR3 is TGTGCCAGCAGCCAAAACTTAGACACAGATACGCAGTATTTT.

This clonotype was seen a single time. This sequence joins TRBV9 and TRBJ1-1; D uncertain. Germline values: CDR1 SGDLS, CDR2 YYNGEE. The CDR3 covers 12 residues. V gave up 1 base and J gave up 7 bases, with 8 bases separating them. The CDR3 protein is CASSVWGGEAFF. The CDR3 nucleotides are TGTGCCAGCAGCGTATGGGGAGGTGAAGCTTTCTTT.

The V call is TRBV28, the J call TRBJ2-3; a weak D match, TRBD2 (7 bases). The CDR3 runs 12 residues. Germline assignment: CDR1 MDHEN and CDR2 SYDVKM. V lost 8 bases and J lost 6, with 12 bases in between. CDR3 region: CASSRGGDTQYF. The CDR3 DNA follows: TGTGCCAGCTCAAGGGGGGGTGATACGCAGTATTTT.

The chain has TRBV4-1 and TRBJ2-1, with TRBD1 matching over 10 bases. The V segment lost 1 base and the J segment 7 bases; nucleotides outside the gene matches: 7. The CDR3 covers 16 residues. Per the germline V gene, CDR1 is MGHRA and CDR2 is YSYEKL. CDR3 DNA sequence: TGCGCCAGCAGCCAAGTGGGACAGGGGAGGAGGAATGAGCAGTTCTTC. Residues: CASSQVGQGRRNEQFF.

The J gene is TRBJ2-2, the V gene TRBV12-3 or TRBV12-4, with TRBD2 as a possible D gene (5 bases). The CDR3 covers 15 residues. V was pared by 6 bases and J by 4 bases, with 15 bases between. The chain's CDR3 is CASSSLGSGTGELFF. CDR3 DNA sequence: TGTGCCAGCAGCTCCCTGGGGAGCGGCACCGGGGAGCTGTTTTTT.

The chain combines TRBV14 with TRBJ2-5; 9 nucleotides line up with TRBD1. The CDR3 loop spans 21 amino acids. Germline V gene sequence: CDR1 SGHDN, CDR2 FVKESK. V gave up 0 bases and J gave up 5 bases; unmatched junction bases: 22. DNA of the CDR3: TGTGCCAGCAGCCAAGATCCCCTCACAGGGGGCGCAACCTGGGAACCGGAGACCCAGTACTTC. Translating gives CASSQDPLTGGATWEPETQYF.

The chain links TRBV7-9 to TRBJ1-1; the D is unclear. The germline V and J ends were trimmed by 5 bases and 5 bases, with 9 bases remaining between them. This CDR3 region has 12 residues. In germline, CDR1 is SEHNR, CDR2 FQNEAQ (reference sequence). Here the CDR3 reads CASSKGWTEAFF. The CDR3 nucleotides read TGTGCCAGCAGCAAAGGGTGGACTGAAGCTTTCTTT.

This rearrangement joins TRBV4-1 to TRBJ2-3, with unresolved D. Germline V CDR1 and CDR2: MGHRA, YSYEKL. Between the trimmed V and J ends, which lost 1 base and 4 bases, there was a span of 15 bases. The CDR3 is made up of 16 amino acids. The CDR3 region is CASSQVDLVTADTQYF. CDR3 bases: TGCGCCAGCAGCCAAGTGGATTTGGTAACAGCAGATACGCAGTATTTT.

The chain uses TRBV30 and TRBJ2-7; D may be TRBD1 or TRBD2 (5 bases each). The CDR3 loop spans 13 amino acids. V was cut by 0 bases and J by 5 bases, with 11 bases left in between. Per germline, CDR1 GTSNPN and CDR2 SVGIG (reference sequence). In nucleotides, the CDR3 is TGTGCCTGGAGTGTAATGGGGGTCCACGAGCAGTACTTC. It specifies CAWSVMGVHEQYF.

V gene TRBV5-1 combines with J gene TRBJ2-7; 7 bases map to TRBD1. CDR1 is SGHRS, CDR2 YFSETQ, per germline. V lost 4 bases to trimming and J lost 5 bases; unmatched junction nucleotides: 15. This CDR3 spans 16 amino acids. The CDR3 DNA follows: TGCGCCAGCAGCCTATGGGACAGCCCCGCCGGAGACGAGCAGTACTTC. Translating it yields CASSLWDSPAGDEQYF.

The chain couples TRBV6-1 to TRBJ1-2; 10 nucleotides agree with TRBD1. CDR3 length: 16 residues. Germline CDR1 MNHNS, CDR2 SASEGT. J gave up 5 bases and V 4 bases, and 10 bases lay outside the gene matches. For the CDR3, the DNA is TGTGCCAGCAGTGGAGCGAGGGGACAGGGGATTTATGGCTACACCTTC. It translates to CASSGARGQGIYGYTF.

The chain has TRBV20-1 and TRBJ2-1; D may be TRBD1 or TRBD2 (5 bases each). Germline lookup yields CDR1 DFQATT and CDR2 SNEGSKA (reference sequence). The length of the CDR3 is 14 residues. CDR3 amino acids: CSPSRDVGVDEQFF. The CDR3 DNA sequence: TGCAGCCCTAGCCGGGACGTAGGGGTTGATGAGCAGTTCTTC.

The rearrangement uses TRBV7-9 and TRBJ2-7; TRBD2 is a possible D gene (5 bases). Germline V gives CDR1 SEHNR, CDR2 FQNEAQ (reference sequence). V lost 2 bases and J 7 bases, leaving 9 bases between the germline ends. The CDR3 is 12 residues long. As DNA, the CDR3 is TGTGCCAGCAGCTTACCGGGGTTGGAGCAGTACTTC. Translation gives CASSLPGLEQYF.

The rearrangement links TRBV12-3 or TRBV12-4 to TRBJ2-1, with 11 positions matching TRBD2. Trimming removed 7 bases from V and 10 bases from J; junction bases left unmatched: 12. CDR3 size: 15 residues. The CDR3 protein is CASTNPTSGIWEQFF. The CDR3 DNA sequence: TGTGCCAGCACCAACCCGACTAGCGGGATATGGGAGCAGTTCTTC.

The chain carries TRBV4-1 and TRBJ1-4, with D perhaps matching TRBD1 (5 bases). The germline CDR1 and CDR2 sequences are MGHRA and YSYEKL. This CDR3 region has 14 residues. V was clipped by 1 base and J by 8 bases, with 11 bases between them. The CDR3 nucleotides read TGCGCCAGCAGCCAAGGGGAAGGGGTGGAAAAACTGTTTTTT. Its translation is CASSQGEGVEKLFF.

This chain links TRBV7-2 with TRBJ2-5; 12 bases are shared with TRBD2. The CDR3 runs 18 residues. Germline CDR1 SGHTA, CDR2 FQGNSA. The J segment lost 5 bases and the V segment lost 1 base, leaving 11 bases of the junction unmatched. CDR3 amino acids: CASSLVLPSGRARETQYF. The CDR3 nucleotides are TGTGCCAGCAGCTTAGTCCTTCCTAGCGGGAGGGCCCGGGAGACCCAGTACTTC.

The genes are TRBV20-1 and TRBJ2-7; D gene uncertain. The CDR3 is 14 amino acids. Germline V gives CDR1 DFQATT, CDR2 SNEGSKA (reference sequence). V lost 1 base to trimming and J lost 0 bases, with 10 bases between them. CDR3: CSARARLFSYEQYF. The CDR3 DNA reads TGCAGTGCTAGAGCTCGTCTGTTCTCCTACGAGCAGTACTTC.

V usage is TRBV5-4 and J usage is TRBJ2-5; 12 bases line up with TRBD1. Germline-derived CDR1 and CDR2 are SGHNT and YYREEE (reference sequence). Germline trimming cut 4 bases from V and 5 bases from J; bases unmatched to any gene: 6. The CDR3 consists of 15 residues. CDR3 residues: CASSGDRGRLETQYF. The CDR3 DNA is TGTGCCAGCAGCGGGGACAGGGGGCGTCTCGAGACCCAGTACTTC.

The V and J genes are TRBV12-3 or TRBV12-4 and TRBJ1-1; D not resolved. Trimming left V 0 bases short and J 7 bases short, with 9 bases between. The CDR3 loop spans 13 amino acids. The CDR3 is CASSLAGLGEAFF. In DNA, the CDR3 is TGTGCCAGCAGTTTAGCAGGGCTTGGTGAAGCTTTCTTT.

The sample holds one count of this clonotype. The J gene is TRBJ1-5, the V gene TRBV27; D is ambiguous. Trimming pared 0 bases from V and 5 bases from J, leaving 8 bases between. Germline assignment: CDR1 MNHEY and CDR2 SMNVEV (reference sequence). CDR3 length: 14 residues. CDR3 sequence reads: CASSLSAGYQPQHF. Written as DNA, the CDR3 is TGTGCCAGCAGTTTATCTGCGGGATATCAGCCCCAGCATTTT.

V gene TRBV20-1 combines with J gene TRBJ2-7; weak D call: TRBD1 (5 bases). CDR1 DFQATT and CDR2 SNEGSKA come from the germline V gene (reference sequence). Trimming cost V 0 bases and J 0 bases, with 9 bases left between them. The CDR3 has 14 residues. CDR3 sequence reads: CSARDQGGSYEQYF. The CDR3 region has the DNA TGCAGTGCTAGAGATCAGGGCGGCTCCTACGAGCAGTACTTC.

Here the CDR3 DNA reads TGCAGTGCCAGACTAGGACTAGCGGGAGGGAATGAGCAGTTCTTC. Encoded protein: CSARLGLAGGNEQFF. This sequence joins TRBV20-1 and TRBJ2-1; 15 nucleotides align to TRBD2. Looked up from germline, CDR1 is DFQATT and CDR2 is SNEGSKA (reference sequence). CDR3 size: 15 residues. Losses at the gene ends were 6 bases for V and 7 bases for J; bases not matched to a gene: 7.

In DNA form, the CDR3 reads TGCGCCAGCAGCCACCTCTCGGGGACTAGCGGATACAATGAGCAGTTCTTC. Translation gives CASSHLSGTSGYNEQFF. The chain joins TRBV4-3 to TRBJ2-1; 11 nucleotides agree with TRBD2. Germline loops: CDR1 LGHNA, CDR2 YSLEER. Trimming took 3 bases from V and 4 from J; bases not matched to a gene: 8. This CDR3 comprises 17 residues.

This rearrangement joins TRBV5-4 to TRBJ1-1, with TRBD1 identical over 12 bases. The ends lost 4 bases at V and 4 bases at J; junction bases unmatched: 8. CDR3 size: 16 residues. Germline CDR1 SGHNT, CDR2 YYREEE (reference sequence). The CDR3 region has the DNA TGTGCCAGCAGCCCGGGGGACAGGGGGCAATTCACTGAAGCTTTCTTT. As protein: CASSPGDRGQFTEAFF.

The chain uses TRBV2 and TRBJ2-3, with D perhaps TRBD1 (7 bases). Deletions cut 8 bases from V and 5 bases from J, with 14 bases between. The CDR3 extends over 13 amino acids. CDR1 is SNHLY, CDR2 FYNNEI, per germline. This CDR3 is CASSEGAKDTQYF. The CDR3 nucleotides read TGTGCCAGCTCGGAGGGGGCAAAAGATACGCAGTATTTT.